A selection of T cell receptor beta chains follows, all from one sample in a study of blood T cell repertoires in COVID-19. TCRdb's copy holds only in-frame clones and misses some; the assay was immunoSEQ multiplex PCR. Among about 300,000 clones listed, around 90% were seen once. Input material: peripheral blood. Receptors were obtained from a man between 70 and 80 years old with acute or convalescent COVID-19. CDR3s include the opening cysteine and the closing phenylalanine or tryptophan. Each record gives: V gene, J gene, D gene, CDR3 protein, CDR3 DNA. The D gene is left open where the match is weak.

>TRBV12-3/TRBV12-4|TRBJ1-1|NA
CASSLGIIGAFF
TGTGCCAGCAGTTTAGGAATAATCGGAGCTTTCTTT
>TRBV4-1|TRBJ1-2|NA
CASSQDMSGAGYTF
TGCGCCAGCAGCCAAGATATGTCAGGGGCGGGCTACACCTTC
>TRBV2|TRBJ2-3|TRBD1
CASRGQGLGADTQYF
TGTGCCAGCAGGGGACAGGGTTTAGGGGCAGATACGCAGTATTTT
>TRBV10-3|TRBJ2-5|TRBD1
CAISVADRGEETQYF
TGTGCCATCAGTGTGGCCGACAGGGGGGAGGAGACCCAGTACTTC
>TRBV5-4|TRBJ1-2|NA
CATFRTNYGYTF
TGTGCCACCTTTAGAACTAACTATGGCTACACCTTC
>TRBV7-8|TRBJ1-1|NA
CASSLNDLNTEAFF
TGTGCCAGCAGCTTAAATGACTTGAACACTGAAGCTTTCTTT
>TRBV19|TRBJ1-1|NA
CASSISPRGLTEAFF
TGTGCCAGTAGTATATCCCCGAGGGGGTTAACTGAAGCTTTCTTT
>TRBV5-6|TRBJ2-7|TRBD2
CAAEEGLAGVEQYF
TGTGCGGCTGAGGAGGGACTAGCGGGAGTCGAGCAGTACTTC
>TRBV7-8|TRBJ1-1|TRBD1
CASSNKLDRGDVTEAFF
TGTGCCAGCAGCAATAAATTGGACAGGGGGGACGTCACTGAAGCTTTCTTT
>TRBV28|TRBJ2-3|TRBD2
CASSLLAGSTDTQYF
TGTGCCAGCAGTTTGCTAGCGGGGAGCACAGATACGCAGTATTTT